This passage covers 18 T cell receptor beta chains from one sample sequenced in a study of T cell repertoires in cytomegalovirus infection. TCRdb passed the reads through MiXCR, listing each CDR3 protein once. Here the sample spans approximately 500,000 distinct CDR3 sequences, roughly a third being singletons. Which antigens these TCRs recognize remains unknown. This specimen was cultured PBMCs, taken from culture after CMV antigen stimulation. These receptors came from a human donor in good health (CMV status not recorded). Some clones in this sample may be carry-over from other donors' samples.

The V and J genes are TRBV28 and TRBJ2-7, with 8 bases fitting TRBD1. In germline, CDR1 is MDHEN, CDR2 SYDVKM. V lost 6 bases to trimming and J lost 3 bases; unmatched junction nucleotides: 4. This CDR3 is built from 13 residues. CDR3 sequence: CASRGTGYYEQYF. In nucleotides, the CDR3 is TGTGCCAGCAGGGGGACAGGCTACTACGAGCAGTACTTC.

This chain joins TRBV7-6 and TRBJ1-1, with D hard to call. Trimming removed 1 base from V and 3 bases from J, with 9 bases in between. Germline lookup yields CDR1 SGHVS and CDR2 FNYEAQ. The CDR3 covers 14 residues. The CDR3 DNA reads as TGTGCCAGCAGCTTAGAGAACCGGGACACTGAAGCTTTCTTT. Residues: CASSLENRDTEAFF.

This clonotype occurred a few times. The V call is TRBV7-9, the J call TRBJ1-5, with TRBD1 as a possible D gene (6 bases). CDR3 size: 14 residues. Trimming removed 8 bases from V and 2 bases from J, with 13 bases in between. Germline CDR1 is SEHNR and CDR2 is FQNEAQ (reference sequence). The DNA for the CDR3 is TGTGCCAGCGCCCCGGGGGGCGGCAATCAGCCCCAGCATTTT. It codes for CASAPGGGNQPQHF.

The chain joins TRBV6-6 to TRBJ2-1; D ambiguous. CDR1 is MNHNY, CDR2 SVGAGI, per germline (reference sequence). V shed 0 bases and J shed 4 bases, with 10 bases lying between them. This CDR3 contains 15 residues. CDR3 in DNA: TGTGCCAGCAGTTACTCAGCGAACCGTTACAATGAGCAGTTCTTC. Amino acids: CASSYSANRYNEQFF.

This chain connects TRBV4-1 to TRBJ2-1, with D possibly TRBD1 on 5 matching bases. V dropped 0 bases and J dropped 11 bases, with 17 bases sitting between them. The CDR3 covers 15 residues. CDR1 is MGHRA, CDR2 YSYEKL, per germline. The CDR3 DNA is TGCGCCAGCAGCCAAGATCTTGGCAGGGCTAATCAGCAGTTCTTC. Translated, it gives CASSQDLGRANQQFF.

The gene calls are TRBV7-2 and TRBJ1-5; TRBD1 agrees at 7 bases. CDR1 and CDR2 (germline): SGHTA, FQGNSA. V dropped 2 bases and J dropped 7; count of bases not matched to a gene: 5. CDR3 size: 14 residues. CDR3 loop: CASSLNRGGQPQHF. For the CDR3, the DNA is TGTGCCAGCAGCTTAAACAGGGGAGGCCAGCCCCAGCATTTT. Based on the CDR3 plus reference TRBV7-2 and TRBJ1-5, the full variable domain is GAGVSQSPSNKVTEKGKDVELRCDPISGHTALYWYRQSLGQGLEFLIYFQGNSAPDKSGLPSDRFSAERTGGSVSTLTIQRTQQEDSAVYLCASSLNRGGQPQHFGDGTRLSIL.

This clonotype was observed many times. J is TRBJ1-1 and V is TRBV7-2; D possibly corresponds to TRBD1 (5 bases). The germline V gene has CDR1 SGHTA and CDR2 FQGNSA. V lost 4 bases and J lost 0, with 6 bases in between. CDR3 size: 13 residues. The CDR3 is CASSWGMNTEAFF. The CDR3 nucleotides read TGTGCCAGCAGCTGGGGGATGAACACTGAAGCTTTCTTT.

CDR3 protein: CASSYYPYNEQFF. The CDR3 DNA follows: TGTGCCAGCAGTTACTATCCGTACAATGAGCAGTTCTTC. This chain links TRBV6-5 with TRBJ2-1, with D hard to call. V lost 1 base and J 4 bases, leaving 5 bases between the germline ends. The CDR3 is 13 amino acids. Per germline, CDR1 MNHEY and CDR2 SVGAGI.

The table lists this clonotype with a few counts. The chain links TRBV2 to TRBJ2-7; D gene uncertain. Germline V gives CDR1 SNHLY, CDR2 FYNNEI. The CDR3 loop spans 10 amino acids. V was clipped by 6 bases and J by 3 bases, with 3 bases between them. The CDR3 coding sequence is TGTGCCAGCAGGGGCTACGAGCAGTACTTC. Translating gives CASRGYEQYF.

The chain joins TRBV10-3 to TRBJ1-4, with unresolved D. CDR3 length equals 15 residues. Germline V gives CDR1 ENHRY, CDR2 SYGVKD. V lost 2 bases to trimming and J lost 6 bases, with 13 bases between them. CDR3 residues: CAISELLTADEKLFF. CDR3 nucleotides: TGTGCCATCAGTGAGCTATTGACCGCTGATGAAAAACTGTTTTTT.

The chain recombines TRBV18 with TRBJ1-2; TRBD1 agrees at 8 bases. After removal of 3 bases from V and 9 bases from J, the junction contained 9 bases not matched to a gene. This CDR3 spans 14 amino acids. The V gene's germline CDR1 is KGHSH and CDR2 LQKENI. Here the CDR3 DNA reads TGTGCCAGCTCACCCCCCGGACAGGGACGAAGCTACACCTTC. It specifies CASSPPGQGRSYTF.

This clonotype was seen at least ten times. This chain links TRBV6-2 or TRBV6-3 with TRBJ2-4, with TRBD2 identical over 8 bases. V was clipped by 6 bases and J by 7 bases; unmatched bases: 35. In germline, CDR1 is MNHEY, CDR2 SVGEGT. This CDR3 is built from 23 residues. CDR3 nucleotide sequence: TGTGCCAGCAGCCCGATTGGGATCCGCGCCTCAGCCGGGAGGGTTGCGGTCCTGAACATTCAGTACTTC. As protein: CASSPIGIRASAGRVAVLNIQYF.

V gene TRBV28 combines with J gene TRBJ1-1, with a tentative D call TRBD1 (5 bases). Trimming stripped 7 bases from V and 6 bases from J, with 12 bases between. CDR1 MDHEN and CDR2 SYDVKM come from the germline V gene. The CDR3 spans 12 residues. CDR3 bases: TGTGCCAGCACTCCCTGGGGGTCTGAAGCTTTCTTT. Translated, it gives CASTPWGSEAFF.

V is TRBV7-3 and J is TRBJ2-1; TRBD1 or TRBD2 may be the D gene (5 bases each). The germline gives CDR1 SGHTA, CDR2 FQGTGA. The CDR3 is made up of 15 amino acids. Trimming left V 4 bases short and J 0 bases short, with 10 bases between. The CDR3 nucleotides are TGTGCCAGCAGCTGGGACCTTATCTCCTACAATGAGCAGTTCTTC. This codes for CASSWDLISYNEQFF.

The genes are TRBV4-3 and TRBJ2-4; TRBD2 matches 13 bases. V was clipped by 2 bases and J by 2 bases; unmatched bases: 6. The germline gives CDR1 LGHNA, CDR2 YSLEER. The CDR3 spans 18 residues. The CDR3 region is CASSQRTSGSLSKNIQYF. CDR3 nucleotides: TGCGCCAGCAGCCAACGGACTAGCGGGAGTTTATCCAAAAACATTCAGTACTTC.

This clonotype appeared a few times. This chain joins TRBV7-9 and TRBJ1-1; no clear D gene. V was clipped by 5 bases and J by 8 bases, with 24 bases between them. The V gene's germline CDR1 is SEHNR and CDR2 FQNEAQ (reference sequence). CDR3 length: 16 residues. In DNA, the CDR3 is TGTGCCAGCAGCCCCCCGGGGTGGTCCGCTGCACCCGAAGCTTTCTTT. Translating it yields CASSPPGWSAAPEAFF.

V usage is TRBV9 and J usage is TRBJ2-1; the match to TRBD2 covers 8 bases. The CDR3 is 15 residues long. The V gene end was trimmed by 0 bases and the J gene end by 2 bases; junction bases not matched to a gene: 1. The germline gives CDR1 SGDLS, CDR2 YYNGEE. The chain's CDR3 is CASSVDGRAYNEQFF. The CDR3 nucleotides are TGTGCCAGCAGCGTAGACGGGAGGGCCTACAATGAGCAGTTCTTC.

The chain uses TRBV11-2 and TRBJ2-1; TRBD2 might be the D (5 bases). Per germline, CDR1 SGHAT and CDR2 FQNNGV. Trimming left V 5 bases short and J 9 bases short, with 11 bases between. The CDR3 has 12 amino acids. The DNA for the CDR3 is TGTGCCAGCAGCCTGACCGGAGGTGAGCAGTTCTTC. Translating gives CASSLTGGEQFF. Combining the CDR3 with reference TRBV11-2 and TRBJ2-1 gives the whole variable domain EAGVAQSPRYKIIEKRQSVAFWCNPISGHATLYWYQQILGQGPKLLIQFQNNGVVDDSQLPKDRFSAERLKGVDSTLKIQPAKLEDSAVYLCASSLTGGEQFFGPGTRLTVL.